Listed here are 24 T cell receptor beta chains from one sample, sequenced in a study of T cells in Graves' hyperthyroidism and ophthalmopathy. RNA transcripts yielded amplified TCR beta CDR3 regions. During a first-round RT-PCR of the TCR CDR3, the HTBI primer set was used. Each CDR3 protein is one row after TCRdb ran MiXCR on the multiplex PCR reads. The repertoire includes 550,000 to 650,000 distinct CDR3 sequences, 14% of them detected once, and roughly 13% sits in the top ten. Sequencing was carried out using blood. The receptors derive from a woman aged 40-49 years with Graves' hyperthyroidism.

This clonotype appeared a few times. The CDR3 sequence is CASKDSGGTEAFF. Written as DNA, the CDR3 is TGTGCCAGTAAGGACAGCGGCGGAACTGAAGCTTTCTTT. This sequence joins TRBV19 and TRBJ1-1; TRBD1 is a possible D gene (6 bases). Germline assignment: CDR1 LNHDA and CDR2 SQIVND (reference sequence). The CDR3 covers 13 residues. Trimming stripped 7 bases from V and 5 bases from J, with 14 bases between.

The chain joins TRBV30 to TRBJ2-4; TRBD1 matches 8 bases. V lost 1 base and J lost 7; bases outside the gene matches: 3. CDR1 GTSNPN and CDR2 SVGIG come from the germline V gene (reference sequence). This CDR3 spans 13 amino acids. The chain's CDR3 is CAWSGTGKNIQYF. In DNA form, the CDR3 reads TGTGCCTGGAGTGGGACAGGGAAGAACATTCAGTACTTC.

This clonotype was detected ten times or more. The gene calls are TRBV20-1 and TRBJ2-3; D is possibly TRBD1 (8 bases). Germline-derived CDR1 and CDR2 are DFQATT and SNEGSKA (reference sequence). This CDR3 spans 16 amino acids. Trimming removed 3 bases from V and 4 bases from J, with 20 bases in between. The CDR3 spells CSARDHRQGRADTQYF. Written as DNA, the CDR3 is TGCAGTGCTAGGGACCACCGACAGGGGAGGGCAGATACGCAGTATTTT.

A few counts support this clonotype. The chain couples TRBV29-1 to TRBJ2-7, with TRBD1 identical over 7 bases. Germline values: CDR1 SQVTM, CDR2 ANQGSEA. J lost 3 bases, V lost 7 bases, and 3 bases had no gene match. This CDR3 region has 11 residues. CDR3 bases: TGCAGCGGCCGGGACAGCTACGAGCAGTACTTC. Its protein is CSGRDSYEQYF.

This clonotype showed up many times. The chain couples TRBV15 to TRBJ2-1; D perhaps matches TRBD2 (6 bases). The CDR3 is 16 amino acids. Trimming stripped 3 bases from V and 6 bases from J, with 18 bases between. In germline, CDR1 is LNHNV, CDR2 YYDKDF (reference sequence). The CDR3 reads CATSSMVGEVCNEQFF. CDR3 in DNA: TGTGCCACCAGCAGTATGGTGGGGGAGGTTTGCAATGAGCAGTTCTTC.

The V and J genes are TRBV20-1 and TRBJ2-5, with D perhaps TRBD1 (6 bases). The germline gives CDR1 DFQATT, CDR2 SNEGSKA (reference sequence). V was pared by 3 bases and J by 2 bases, with 16 bases between. This CDR3 contains 15 residues. The CDR3 here is CSASQGNQGQETQYF. CDR3 nucleotides: TGCAGTGCTAGCCAGGGGAACCAGGGTCAAGAGACCCAGTACTTC.

J is TRBJ1-5 and V is TRBV5-8, with a weak D call TRBD1 (6 bases). V lost 1 base and J lost 5, with 13 bases in between. Germline CDR1 reads SGHTS; CDR2 reads YDEGEE. The CDR3 spans 15 residues. CDR3 coding DNA: TGTGCCAGCAGCTTGAATGTACAGGGCTATCAGCCCCAGCATTTT. Encoded protein: CASSLNVQGYQPQHF.

This clonotype was picked up a small number of times. The V call is TRBV9, the J call TRBJ2-5, with TRBD2 as a possible D gene (5 bases). Trimming pared 3 bases from V and 2 bases from J, leaving 14 bases between. Germline loops: CDR1 SGDLS, CDR2 YYNGEE. This CDR3 has 15 residues. CDR3: CASSAGEGGQETQYF. DNA of the CDR3: TGTGCCAGCAGCGCCGGGGAAGGTGGGCAAGAGACCCAGTACTTC.

This clonotype was recorded at least ten times. The chain couples TRBV5-5 to TRBJ1-4, with 9 bases identical to TRBD1. The CDR3 has 14 amino acids. Trimming cost V 4 bases and J 6 bases; bases outside gene matches: 4. Germline assignment: CDR1 SGHKS and CDR2 YYEKEE (reference sequence). This CDR3 reads CASSPGTGYEKLFF. In nucleotides, the CDR3 is TGTGCCAGCAGCCCCGGGACAGGGTATGAAAAACTGTTTTTT. Drawing the rest from reference TRBV5-5 and TRBJ1-4, the complete variable domain is DAGVTQSPTHLIKTRGQQVTLRCSPISGHKSVSWYQQVLGQGPQFIFQYYEKEERGRGNFPDRFSARQFPNYSSELNVNALLLGDSALYLCASSPGTGYEKLFFGSGTQLSVL.

This clonotype appeared a few times. The chain joins TRBV30 to TRBJ2-3; 16 positions agree with TRBD2. The CDR3 contains 18 residues. The V and J ends lost 6 bases and 6 bases, in that order; junction bases with no gene match: 15. In germline, CDR1 is GTSNPN, CDR2 SVGIG (reference sequence). DNA of the CDR3: TGTGCCTGCGGGACTAGCGGGAGGGTGGGGACGGGGAAGGATACGCAGTATTTT. This sequence encodes CACGTSGRVGTGKDTQYF.

This clonotype was observed a handful of times. The rearrangement uses TRBV10-3 and TRBJ2-1, with 8 bases that match TRBD2. The CDR3 consists of 14 residues. Trimming at V came to 8 bases and at J to 9 bases, leaving 12 bases not matched to a gene. Germline V lookup: CDR1 ENHRY, CDR2 SYGVKD. The CDR3 sequence is CAISGAGGLAEQFF. The DNA of the CDR3 is TGTGCCATCTCAGGCGCGGGAGGTCTGGCTGAGCAGTTCTTC.

The chain joins TRBV3-1 to TRBJ1-5, with D unresolved. The CDR3 spans 16 residues. The germline CDR1 and CDR2 sequences are LGHDT and YNNKEL (reference sequence). Trimming stripped 0 bases from V and 0 bases from J, with 9 bases between. CDR3 protein: CASSQDGSISNQPQHF. The CDR3 nucleotides read TGTGCCAGCAGCCAAGACGGGAGTATTAGCAATCAGCCCCAGCATTTT.

This clonotype was seen repeatedly, ten times or more. The chain joins TRBV7-9 to TRBJ2-7; tentative D call: TRBD2 (6 bases). This CDR3 has 16 amino acids. Trimming removed 5 bases at V and 0 bases at J, with 17 bases between. The germline gives CDR1 SEHNR, CDR2 FQNEAQ (reference sequence). For the CDR3, the DNA is TGTGCCAGCAGCACCACCGGGACTGAGAGCTCCTACGAGCAGTACTTC. Encoded protein: CASSTTGTESSYEQYF.

In its sample, this clonotype was seen many times. J is TRBJ1-5 and V is TRBV28; possibly TRBD1 for D (5 bases). V dropped 7 bases and J dropped 5 bases, with 15 bases sitting between them. In germline, CDR1 is MDHEN, CDR2 SYDVKM. This CDR3 comprises 14 residues. The CDR3 here is CASTPGRVDQPQHF. The CDR3 region has the DNA TGTGCCAGCACCCCTGGCAGGGTGGATCAGCCCCAGCATTTT.

Ten or more counts support this clonotype. This rearrangement joins TRBV28 to TRBJ1-2; 8 bases are shared with TRBD1. The V and J ends lost 3 bases and 7 bases, in that order; junction bases with no gene match: 4. CDR1 is MDHEN and CDR2 is SYDVKM in the germline V gene. The CDR3 has 13 amino acids. CDR3 residues: CASSFGTGRGYTF. Here the CDR3 DNA reads TGTGCCAGCAGTTTCGGGACAGGACGTGGCTACACCTTC.

Points on this clonotype: The germline gene is not matched at one end of the junction; a read error may be the cause. The chain is built from TRBV20-1 and TRBJ1-3, with TRBD1 as a possible D gene (6 bases). The CDR3 is 16 residues long. The germline V gene encodes CDR1 DFQATT and CDR2 SNEGSKA (reference sequence). The CDR3 region has the DNA TGCAGTGCGACTAGGGACACCGTTAGCTCTGGAAACACCATACATTTT. Translation: CSATRDTVSSGNTIHF.

This clonotype was counted many times. The chain links TRBV5-4 to TRBJ2-1; either TRBD1 or TRBD2 may supply D (5 bases each). This CDR3 is built from 12 residues. Germline V CDR1 and CDR2: SGHNT, YYREEE (reference sequence). V was shortened by 3 bases and J by 8 bases, with 9 bases between the two germline ends. CDR3 sequence: CASSSLGDEQFF. The CDR3 nucleotides read TGTGCCAGCAGCTCCCTGGGGGATGAGCAGTTCTTC.

This clonotype was picked up many times. The chain recombines TRBV27 with TRBJ1-2, with 8 bases lining up with TRBD1. The length of the CDR3 is 19 residues. Trimming removed 5 bases from V and 0 bases from J; junction bases left unmatched: 17. Germline V lookup: CDR1 MNHEY, CDR2 SMNVEV (reference sequence). The CDR3 DNA is TGTGCCAGCAGTCCCAACGGGGGACAGGAGTTTAGAGCTAACTATGGCTACACCTTC. Translating gives CASSPNGGQEFRANYGYTF.

Concerning this clonotype itself: This could be a read error, since a much larger clone is one nucleotide away. The V call is TRBV20-1, the J call TRBJ2-1; no definite D call. V was clipped by 0 bases and J by 8 bases, with 17 bases between them. Germline values: CDR1 DFQATT, CDR2 SNEGSKA (reference sequence). CDR3 length equals 15 residues. The CDR3, as DNA: TGCAGTGCTAGAGATCCGGCTAGGAGCCACCATGAGCAGTTCTTC. This codes for CSARDPARSHHEQFF.

Ten or more counts support this clonotype. The CDR3 DNA sequence: TGCGCCAGCAGCTTTTTTTCACAGGACAACACTGAAGCTTTCTTT. Translation gives CASSFFSQDNTEAFF. The chain joins TRBV5-1 to TRBJ1-1, with a possible D match to TRBD1 (5 bases). This CDR3 spans 15 amino acids. Germline V gene lookup returns CDR1 SGHRS and CDR2 YFSETQ. V was clipped by 2 bases and J by 2 bases, with 13 bases between them. Variable domain in full (rest from reference TRBV5-1 and TRBJ1-1): KAGVTQTPRYLIKTRGQQVTLSCSPISGHRSVSWYQQTPGQGLQFLFEYFSETQRNKGNFPGRFSGRQFSNSRSEMNVSTLELGDSALYLCASSFFSQDNTEAFFGQGTRLTVV.

This clonotype has a single count. This chain joins TRBV15 and TRBJ2-7; TRBD2 agrees at 7 bases. V lost 0 bases to trimming and J lost 1 base; unmatched junction nucleotides: 3. Germline V lookup: CDR1 LNHNV, CDR2 YYDKDF (reference sequence). This CDR3 region has 15 residues. The CDR3 coding sequence is TGTGCCACCAGCAGAGAGCGGGAGTCGTCCTACGAGCAGTACTTC. Amino acids: CATSRERESSYEQYF. Supplemented by reference TRBV15 and TRBJ2-7, the full variable domain reads DAMVIQNPRYQVTQFGKPVTLSCSQTLNHNVMYWYQQKSSQAPKLLFHYYDKDFNNEADTPDNFQSRRPNTSFCFLDIRSPGLGDTAMYLCATSRERESSYEQYFGPGTRLTVT.

J is TRBJ2-3 and V is TRBV15; no clear D. The V end lost 6 bases, the J end lost 6 bases, and 10 bases lay between the germline ends. Germline loops: CDR1 LNHNV, CDR2 YYDKDF (reference sequence). CDR3 length: 12 amino acids. The CDR3 here is CATSTDWDTQYF. In DNA, the CDR3 is TGTGCCACCAGTACTGATTGGGATACGCAGTATTTT.

The J gene is TRBJ2-3, the V gene TRBV7-2; 11 nucleotides align to TRBD1. J gave up 6 bases and V 5 bases, and 7 bases lay outside the gene matches. In germline, CDR1 is SGHTA, CDR2 FQGNSA. The CDR3 is 15 residues long. The CDR3 DNA sequence: TGTGCCAGCAGCGGCGGACAGGGGGCCTTGGATACGCAGTATTTT. It translates to CASSGGQGALDTQYF. Full variable domain (outside the CDR3, taken from reference TRBV7-2 and TRBJ2-3): GAGVSQSPSNKVTEKGKDVELRCDPISGHTALYWYRQSLGQGLEFLIYFQGNSAPDKSGLPSDRFSAERTGGSVSTLTIQRTQQEDSAVYLCASSGGQGALDTQYFGPGTRLTVL.

This rearrangement joins TRBV2 to TRBJ2-1; 7 bases are a match to TRBD1. The junction had 8 bases not matched to a gene; V was cut back by 6 bases and J by 3 bases. The CDR3 runs to 15 residues. Germline CDR1 reads SNHLY; CDR2 reads FYNNEI. In nucleotides, the CDR3 is TGTGCCAGCAGCCAAGAACAGGGGAGCTACAATGAGCAGTTCTTC. Protein: CASSQEQGSYNEQFF.